This T cell receptor beta chain was captured by sequencing in a study of early T cells in non-severe SARS-CoV-2 infection. Study as a whole: Sequencing of unsorted whole blood was done on bulk RNA, leaving chains unpaired. Overall study results and limits: Anti-spike CD8 specificities were favored by VDJdb matching, whose results missed private and CD4 specificities.

Trimming took 4 bases from V and 0 from J; bases not matched to a gene: 2. This CDR3 spans 15 amino acids. Germline CDR1 and CDR2: SEHNR and FQNEAQ (reference sequence). Each CDR3 protein is one row after TCRdb ran MiXCR on the 5' RACE reads. The sample contains approximately 40,000 distinct CDR3 sequences, approximately 10% of which appear only once. A single count supports this clonotype. What it binds is unknown. A much larger clone differs by one base, so this may be a read error. The chain links TRBV7-9 to TRBJ2-5, with 10 bases aligning to TRBD1. The sequence came from an adult who was a healthcare worker with PCR-confirmed SARS-CoV-2 infection or an uninfected control (not recorded which). The sample comprised whole blood. This CDR3 reads CASSWGQGYQETQYF. The CDR3 coding sequence is TGTGCCAGCAGCTGGGGACAGGGGTACCAAGAGACCCAGTACTTC.